The clone carrying this T cell receptor (beta chain) has just a few counts. The antigen is undetermined. This record belongs to a study of CD8 T cells in Susac syndrome. The CD8+ and CD4+ T cells were isolated magnetically using a negative isolation approach, whereas the TEMRA cells were enriched by FACS. Reverse transcription used about 0.5 to 1 ug RNA and random hexamers. TCRdb reanalysed the immunoSEQ multiplex PCR reads using MiXCR and keeps one entry per CDR3 protein. The sample consists of 350,000 to 550,000 distinct CDR3 sequences, approximately 85% of them appearing once. CDR1 and CDR2 (germline): GTSNPN, SVGIG (reference sequence). The CDR3 is made up of 11 amino acids. V gave up 2 bases and J gave up 0 bases, with 1 base separating them. Study results and caveats: Individuals included in the TCR sequencing and HLA analysis were acknowledged by the study to be relatively few in number.

The chain uses TRBV30 and TRBJ1-1, with unresolved D. The sequence derives from a human donor with multiple sclerosis. Sequencing was done on a sample of CD8+ T cells from PBMCs. CDR3 bases: TGTGCCTGGAGTTTGAACACTGAAGCTTTCTTT. Its translation: CAWSLNTEAFF.